These 6 T cell receptor beta chains came from one sample sequenced in a study of T cells in Graves' hyperthyroidism and ophthalmopathy. TCR beta CDR3 region amplification was performed from RNA transcripts. TCR CDR3 regions were first amplified by RT-PCR with HTBI primers. TCRdb processed the multiplex PCR reads anew with MiXCR; each CDR3 protein has one entry. The sample carries 370,000 or so distinct CDR3 sequences, about 14% recorded once. Sequences were obtained from blood. The receptors here all came from a man between 25 and 39 years old with Graves' hyperthyroidism that later progressed to Graves' ophthalmopathy.

The chain links TRBV28 to TRBJ2-3; the match to TRBD1 covers 8 bases. The CDR3 is 15 amino acids. Trimming at V came to 5 bases and at J to 3 bases, leaving 7 bases not matched to a gene. Germline CDR1 reads MDHEN; CDR2 reads SYDVKM. The CDR3 here is CASSPRTGPTDTQYF. In nucleotides, the CDR3 is TGTGCCAGCAGTCCGAGGACAGGGCCGACAGATACGCAGTATTTT.

This chain uses TRBV9 with TRBJ1-2, with no clear D. Trimming stripped 2 bases from V and 0 bases from J, with 5 bases between. Germline lookup yields CDR1 SGDLS and CDR2 YYNGEE. The CDR3 has 13 residues. The CDR3 DNA is TGTGCCAGCAGCGTCAGCACTAACTATGGCTACACCTTC. Translating it yields CASSVSTNYGYTF.

This clonotype has ten or more counts. V gene TRBV6-1 combines with J gene TRBJ2-7; the D gene is possibly TRBD1 (6 bases). The CDR3 loop spans 16 amino acids. Between the trimmed V and J ends, which lost 6 bases and 0 bases, there was a span of 18 bases. In germline, CDR1 is MNHNS, CDR2 SASEGT. CDR3: CASSPGAQKSSYEQYF. In DNA form, the CDR3 reads TGTGCCAGCAGCCCAGGGGCACAGAAAAGCTCCTACGAGCAGTACTTC.

The chain recombines TRBV27 with TRBJ1-1; D gene uncertain. V was shortened by 6 bases and J by 3 bases, with 14 bases between the two germline ends. Germline V gene lookup returns CDR1 MNHEY and CDR2 SMNVEV (reference sequence). The CDR3 contains 14 residues. The CDR3 DNA reads as TGTGCCAGCAGAGCGACCCCGGGCGACACTGAAGCTTTCTTT. Translation: CASRATPGDTEAFF.

The table lists this clonotype with many counts. The rearrangement uses TRBV30 and TRBJ1-4; D gene ambiguous. Germline assignment: CDR1 GTSNPN and CDR2 SVGIG (reference sequence). V lost 3 bases and J 5 bases, leaving 10 bases between the germline ends. This CDR3 region has 13 residues. The CDR3, as DNA: TGTGCCTGGAGAGCTCCTTTCAATGAAAAACTGTTTTTT. This encodes CAWRAPFNEKLFF. Looking up the rest from reference TRBV30 and TRBJ1-4 gives the full variable domain: SQTIHQWPATLVQPVGSPLSLECTVEGTSNPNLYWYRQAAGRGLQLLFYSVGIGQISSEVPQNLSASRPQDRQFILSSKKLLLSDSGFYLCAWRAPFNEKLFFGSGTQLSVL.

V is TRBV20-1 and J is TRBJ1-5, with D perhaps matching TRBD1 (6 bases). The CDR3 is made up of 16 amino acids. Trimming removed 5 bases from V and 3 bases from J, with 20 bases in between. In germline, CDR1 is DFQATT, CDR2 SNEGSKA (reference sequence). The CDR3 spells CSARRGGRLINQPQHF. In nucleotides, the CDR3 is TGCAGTGCTCGTCGTGGGGGGCGTTTGATCAATCAGCCCCAGCATTTT.